The clone carrying this T cell receptor beta chain turned up a few times. The antigen remains undetermined. The data derive from a study of persistence of HIV-infected CD4 T cells. Overall study: The sample holds CD4+ T cells responsive to CMV or HIV-1 Gag. The study's findings and limits: Antigen-responding cells were enriched for degenerate expanded CDR3beta sequences. Within sorted populations, more oligoclonal TCRs accompanied more oligoclonal proviruses. CMV- and Gag-responding cells had lower TCRbeta richness than CD3/CD28-responding cells.

CDR3 length equals 14 residues. Looked up from germline, CDR1 is SGHTA and CDR2 is FQGTGA. The ends were cut back, 2 bases at V and 10 bases at J, with 12 bases in the middle. This was the immunoSEQ version 4 assay in survey mode. TCRdb keeps only in-frame clones here, not all; method: immunoSEQ multiplex PCR. The table has tens of thousands of clones, roughly three quarters seen once. Lysates of CMV-infected fibroblasts at about 10 ug/mL stimulated these cells. Sorted nonresponding memory CD4+ T cells were CD40L-negative, CD69-negative, CD45RO-high. This chain uses TRBV7-3 with TRBJ1-6; D remains unclear. This sample comprised CD4+ T cells sorted from PBMCs after approximately 19-hour stimulation, obtained from a patient who received antiretroviral therapy. The clonotype comes from an adult woman with HIV who was CMV-seropositive. CDR3 in amino acids: CASSLGQSYSPLHF. CDR3 bases: TGTGCCAGCAGCTTAGGGCAGTCGTACTCACCCCTCCACTTT.